The TCR beta chain under discussion was sequenced for a study of T-cell reconstitution after alpha-beta-depleted transplantation in children. The CDR3 has 14 amino acids. V was clipped by 5 bases and J by 6 bases, with 14 bases between them. TCRbeta library construction was performed incorporating unique molecular identifiers. MiXCR, applied by TCRdb to the PCR reads, yields one record per CDR3 protein. The sample lists about 1,000,000 distinct CDR3 sequences; about 29% were seen once. This clonotype was detected only a few times. Its antigen is currently unknown. The study's findings and limits: A year post-transplant, T-cell counts and diversity derived mostly from newly produced T cells. In some patients, recipient T cells and intrathymic progenitors surviving conditioning explained high day-60 diversity. Several hundred expanded graft clones reportedly supplied alpha-beta T cells about two months after transplant.

V usage is TRBV12-3 or TRBV12-4 and J usage is TRBJ2-1; D is unresolved. The source of this sequence is a boy in the first two years of life who had a stem cell transplant for SCID, so the T cells may come from the graft donor. Sequencing was performed on PBMCs, mostly from graft donor cells, taken 360 days after TCRalphabeta/CD19-depleted stem cell transplant. CDR3 nucleotides: TGTGCCAGCAGTCTGGGCGTCCAGCCCAATGAGCAGTTCTTC. Translating it yields CASSLGVQPNEQFF.